The entry below gives a single T cell receptor beta chain sequence along with its context. Its target is not known. This specimen comes from a study of shared clonotypes between healthy human individuals. Germline CDR1 MDHEN, CDR2 SYDVKM. V was shortened by 6 bases and J by 5 bases, with 16 bases between the two germline ends. CDR3 length: 14 amino acids. Regarding the study as a whole: Only a few donors were included, so the genetic and exposure-history diversity represented was limited.

Naive CD8 cells comprised CD45RO-negative, CCR7-positively selected cells, excluding terminally differentiated effector memory CD45RA+ cells. Profiling relied on immunoSEQ multiplex PCR, and the TCRdb table lists in-frame clones only, not all of them. This sample has around 2,000,000 clones, with roughly 94% found just once. This receptor was obtained from a man between 18 and 35 years old in good health. The chain carries TRBV28 and TRBJ1-1; D unclear. Sequencing was done on a sample of naive CD8+ T cells sorted from blood. CDR3 nucleotide sequence: TGTGCCAGCAGGCCGTCACAGTGGTGGACTGAAGCTTTCTTT. It is translated as CASRPSQWWTEAFF.